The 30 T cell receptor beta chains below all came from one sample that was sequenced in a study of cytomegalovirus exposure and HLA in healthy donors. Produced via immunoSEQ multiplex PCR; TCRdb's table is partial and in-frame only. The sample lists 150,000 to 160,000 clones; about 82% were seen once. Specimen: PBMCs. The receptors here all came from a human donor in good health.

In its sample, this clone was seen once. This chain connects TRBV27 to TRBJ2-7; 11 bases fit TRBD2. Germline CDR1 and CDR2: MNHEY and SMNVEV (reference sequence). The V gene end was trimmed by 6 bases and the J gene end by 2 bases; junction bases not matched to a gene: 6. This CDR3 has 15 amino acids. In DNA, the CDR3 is TGTGCCAGCAGCCCGGGACTAGCGGTTACCTACGAGCAGTACTTC. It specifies CASSPGLAVTYEQYF.

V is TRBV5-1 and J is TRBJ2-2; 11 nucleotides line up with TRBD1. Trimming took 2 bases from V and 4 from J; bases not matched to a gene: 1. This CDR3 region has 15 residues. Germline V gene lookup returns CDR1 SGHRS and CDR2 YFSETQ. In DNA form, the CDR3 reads TGCGCCAGCAGCTTTGGACAGGGGGCCACCGGGGAGCTGTTTTTT. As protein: CASSFGQGATGELFF.

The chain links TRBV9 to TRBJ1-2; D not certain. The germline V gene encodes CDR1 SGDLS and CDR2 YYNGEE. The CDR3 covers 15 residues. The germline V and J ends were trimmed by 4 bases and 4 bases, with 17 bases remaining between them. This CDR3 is CASSLPPENLYGYTF. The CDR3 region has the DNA TGTGCCAGCAGCCTACCTCCGGAGAATCTCTATGGCTACACCTTC.

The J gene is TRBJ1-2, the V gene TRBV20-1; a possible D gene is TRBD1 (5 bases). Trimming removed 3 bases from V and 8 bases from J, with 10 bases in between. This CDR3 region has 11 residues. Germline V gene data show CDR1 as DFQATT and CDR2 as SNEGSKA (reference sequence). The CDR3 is CSASREGGYTF. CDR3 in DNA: TGCAGTGCTAGTCGGGAGGGGGGCTACACCTTC.

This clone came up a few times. CDR3 DNA: TGTGCCAGTAGTACCGGGACAGGGGTAGTAGAGACCCAGTACTTC. Encoded protein: CASSTGTGVVETQYF. V and J are TRBV19 and TRBJ2-5; 10 bases are shared with TRBD1. The J segment lost 4 bases and the V segment lost 4 bases, leaving 6 bases of the junction unmatched. The germline CDR1 and CDR2 sequences are LNHDA and SQIVND (reference sequence). This CDR3 contains 15 residues.

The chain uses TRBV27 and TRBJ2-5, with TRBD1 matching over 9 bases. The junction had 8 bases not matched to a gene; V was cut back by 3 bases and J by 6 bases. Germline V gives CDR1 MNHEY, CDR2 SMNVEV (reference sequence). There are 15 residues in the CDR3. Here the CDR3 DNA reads TGTGCCAGCAGTTTGGACAGGGGACGAGTTAAGACCCAGTACTTC. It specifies CASSLDRGRVKTQYF.

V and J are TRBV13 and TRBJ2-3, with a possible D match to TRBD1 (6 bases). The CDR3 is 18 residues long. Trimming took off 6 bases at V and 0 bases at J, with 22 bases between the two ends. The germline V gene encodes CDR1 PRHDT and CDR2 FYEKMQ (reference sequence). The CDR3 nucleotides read TGTGCCAGCAGGACATTAAACAGGGAGAACGTTAGCACAGATACGCAGTATTTT. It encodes CASRTLNRENVSTDTQYF.

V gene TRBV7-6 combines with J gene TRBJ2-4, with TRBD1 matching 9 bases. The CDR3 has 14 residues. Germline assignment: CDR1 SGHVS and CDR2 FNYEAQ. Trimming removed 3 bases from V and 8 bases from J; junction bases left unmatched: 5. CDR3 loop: CASSFGTGNDIQYF. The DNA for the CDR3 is TGTGCCAGCAGCTTCGGGACAGGGAACGACATTCAGTACTTC. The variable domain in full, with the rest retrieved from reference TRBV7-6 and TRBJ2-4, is GAGVSQSPRYKVTKRGQDVALRCDPISGHVSLYWYRQALGQGPEFLTYFNYEAQQDKSGLPNDRFSAERPEGSISTLTIQRTEQRDSAMYRCASSFGTGNDIQYFGAGTRLSVL.

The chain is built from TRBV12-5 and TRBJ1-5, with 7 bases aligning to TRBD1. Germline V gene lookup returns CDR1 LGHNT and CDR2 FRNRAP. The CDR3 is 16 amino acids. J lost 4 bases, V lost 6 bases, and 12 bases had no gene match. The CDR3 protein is CASGIKTAQGNQPQHF. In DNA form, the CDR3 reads TGTGCTAGTGGAATTAAAACGGCACAGGGGAATCAGCCCCAGCATTTT.

The CDR3 spells CASSQEGQGHTEAFF. The CDR3 region has the DNA TGCGCCAGCAGCCAAGAGGGACAGGGCCACACTGAAGCTTTCTTT. The rearrangement links TRBV4-3 to TRBJ1-1, with 9 bases that match TRBD1. After removal of 0 bases from V and 3 bases from J, the junction contained 2 bases not matched to a gene. Germline values: CDR1 LGHNA, CDR2 YSLEER. The length of the CDR3 is 15 residues.

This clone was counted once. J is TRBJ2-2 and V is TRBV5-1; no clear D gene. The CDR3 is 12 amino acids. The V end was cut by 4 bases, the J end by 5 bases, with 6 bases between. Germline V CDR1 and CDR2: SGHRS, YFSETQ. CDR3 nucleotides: TGCGCCAGCAGCCTAAAAACCGGGGAGCTGTTTTTT. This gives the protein CASSLKTGELFF.

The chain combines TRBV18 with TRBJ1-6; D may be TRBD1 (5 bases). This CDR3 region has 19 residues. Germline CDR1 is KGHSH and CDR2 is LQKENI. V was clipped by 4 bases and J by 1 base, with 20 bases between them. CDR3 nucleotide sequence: TGTGCCAGCTCACTCAATACGCCCCTGGGGCGGTCCTATAATTCACCCCTCCACTTT. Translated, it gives CASSLNTPLGRSYNSPLHF.

This CDR3 reads CASSYLGHPYTEAFF. For the CDR3, the DNA is TGTGCCAGCAGCTACCTGGGACATCCCTACACTGAAGCTTTCTTT. This chain uses TRBV7-2 with TRBJ1-1; D is possibly TRBD1 (6 bases). The CDR3 consists of 15 residues. CDR1 SGHTA and CDR2 FQGNSA come from the germline V gene. V gave up 4 bases and J gave up 3 bases, with 15 bases separating them.

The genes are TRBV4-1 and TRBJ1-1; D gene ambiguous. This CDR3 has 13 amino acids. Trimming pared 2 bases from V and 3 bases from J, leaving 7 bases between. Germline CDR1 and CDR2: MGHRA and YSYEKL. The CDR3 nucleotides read TGCGCCAGCAGCCAAACAGAGCACACTGAAGCTTTCTTT. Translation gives CASSQTEHTEAFF.

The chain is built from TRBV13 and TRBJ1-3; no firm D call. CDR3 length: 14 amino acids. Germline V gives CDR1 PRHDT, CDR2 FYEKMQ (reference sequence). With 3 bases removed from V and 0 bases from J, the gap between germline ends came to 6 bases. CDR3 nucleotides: TGTGCCAGCAGCTTCCTCAGCTCTGGAAACACCATATATTTT. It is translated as CASSFLSSGNTIYF.

The CDR3 sequence: CASSPRVLGEQFF. The CDR3, as DNA: TGTGCCAGCAGTCCCAGGGTTTTGGGTGAGCAGTTCTTC. The chain couples TRBV27 to TRBJ2-1, with D tentatively TRBD1 (5 bases). The length of the CDR3 is 13 residues. Germline V gene sequence: CDR1 MNHEY, CDR2 SMNVEV (reference sequence). V was trimmed by 5 bases and J by 9 bases, leaving 14 bases between them.

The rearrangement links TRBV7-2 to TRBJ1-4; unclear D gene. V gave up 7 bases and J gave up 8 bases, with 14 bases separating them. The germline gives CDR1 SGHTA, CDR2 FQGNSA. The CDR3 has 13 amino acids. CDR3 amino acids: CASTTSRGEKLFF. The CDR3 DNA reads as TGTGCCAGCACCACCAGCCGCGGCGAAAAACTGTTTTTT. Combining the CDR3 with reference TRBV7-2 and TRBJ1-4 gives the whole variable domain GAGVSQSPSNKVTEKGKDVELRCDPISGHTALYWYRQSLGQGLEFLIYFQGNSAPDKSGLPSDRFSAERTGGSVSTLTIQRTQQEDSAVYLCASTTSRGEKLFFGSGTQLSVL.

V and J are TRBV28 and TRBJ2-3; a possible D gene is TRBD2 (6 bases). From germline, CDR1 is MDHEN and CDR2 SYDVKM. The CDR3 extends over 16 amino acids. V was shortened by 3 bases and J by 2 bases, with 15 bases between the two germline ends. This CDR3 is CASSFHPGETTDTQYF. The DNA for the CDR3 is TGTGCCAGCAGTTTCCACCCGGGAGAAACCACAGATACGCAGTATTTT. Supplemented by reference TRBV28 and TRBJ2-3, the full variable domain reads DVKVTQSSRYLVKRTGEKVFLECVQDMDHENMFWYRQDPGLGLRLIYFSYDVKMKEKGDIPEGYSVSREKKERFSLILESASTNQTSMYLCASSFHPGETTDTQYFGPGTRLTVL.

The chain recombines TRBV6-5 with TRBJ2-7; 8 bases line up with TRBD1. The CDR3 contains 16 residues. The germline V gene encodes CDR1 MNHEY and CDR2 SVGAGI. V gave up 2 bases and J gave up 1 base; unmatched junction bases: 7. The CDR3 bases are TGTGCCAGCAGTTACAGGGCAGGGGGCCCTTCCTACGAGCAGTACTTC. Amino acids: CASSYRAGGPSYEQYF.

CDR3 bases: TGCGCCAGCAGCTTGGGGCAGGGGGATCAGCCCCAGCATTTT. Translation: CASSLGQGDQPQHF. The chain couples TRBV5-1 to TRBJ1-5; TRBD1 aligns across 7 bases. The CDR3 is 14 amino acids. J was trimmed by 5 bases and V by 0 bases; bases with no gene match: 2. The germline V gene encodes CDR1 SGHRS and CDR2 YFSETQ.

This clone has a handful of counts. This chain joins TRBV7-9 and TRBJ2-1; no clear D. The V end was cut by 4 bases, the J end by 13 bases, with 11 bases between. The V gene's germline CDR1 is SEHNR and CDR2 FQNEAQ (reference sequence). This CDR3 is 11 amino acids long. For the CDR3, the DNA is TGTGCCAGCAGCTCTGAGCGATCCCAGTTCTTC. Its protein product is CASSSERSQFF.

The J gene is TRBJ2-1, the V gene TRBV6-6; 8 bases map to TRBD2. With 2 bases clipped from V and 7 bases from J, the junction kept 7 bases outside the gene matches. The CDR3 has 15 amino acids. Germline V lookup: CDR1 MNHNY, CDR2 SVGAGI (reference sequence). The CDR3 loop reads CASSYRAGAENEQFF. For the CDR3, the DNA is TGTGCCAGCAGTTACAGAGCGGGGGCCGAGAATGAGCAGTTCTTC.

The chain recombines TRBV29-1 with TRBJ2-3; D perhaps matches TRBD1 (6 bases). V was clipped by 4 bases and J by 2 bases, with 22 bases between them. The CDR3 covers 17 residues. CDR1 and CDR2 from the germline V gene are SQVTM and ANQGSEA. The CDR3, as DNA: TGCAGCGTTGCGCCGGTCCCAGGGGACGTTGCCACAGATACGCAGTATTTT. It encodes CSVAPVPGDVATDTQYF.

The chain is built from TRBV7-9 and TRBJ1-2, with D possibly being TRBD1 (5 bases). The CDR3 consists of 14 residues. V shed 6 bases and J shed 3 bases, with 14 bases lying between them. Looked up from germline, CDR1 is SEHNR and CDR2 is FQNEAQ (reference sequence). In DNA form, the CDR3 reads TGTGCCAGCAGGGGGGAGGTTAGTGACTATGGCTACACCTTC. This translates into CASRGEVSDYGYTF.

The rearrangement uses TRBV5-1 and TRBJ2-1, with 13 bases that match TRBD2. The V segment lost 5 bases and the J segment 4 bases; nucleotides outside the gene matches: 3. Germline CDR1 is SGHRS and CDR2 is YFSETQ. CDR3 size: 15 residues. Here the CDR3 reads CASRLAGGLYNEQFF. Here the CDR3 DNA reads TGCGCCAGCAGACTAGCGGGGGGGTTGTACAATGAGCAGTTCTTC.

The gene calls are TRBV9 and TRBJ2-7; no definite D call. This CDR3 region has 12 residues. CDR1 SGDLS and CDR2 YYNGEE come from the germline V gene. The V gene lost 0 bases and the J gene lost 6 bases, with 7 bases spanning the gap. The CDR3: CASSVAGSEQYF. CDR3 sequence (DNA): TGTGCCAGCAGCGTAGCCGGTAGCGAGCAGTACTTC.

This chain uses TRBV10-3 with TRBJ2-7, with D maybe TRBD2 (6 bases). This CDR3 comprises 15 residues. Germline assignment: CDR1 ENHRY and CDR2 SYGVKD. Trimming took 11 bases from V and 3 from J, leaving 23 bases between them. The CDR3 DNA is TGTGCCGTCGGGGAGGAGGGCGGAGTGGGCTACGAGCAGTACTTC. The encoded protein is CAVGEEGGVGYEQYF.

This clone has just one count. The CDR3 is CASSSGLAEYEQYF. The CDR3 bases are TGTGCCAGCAGTTCGGGACTAGCGGAGTACGAGCAGTACTTC. The rearrangement links TRBV27 to TRBJ2-7; TRBD2 matches 11 bases. The CDR3 runs 14 residues. The germline CDR1 and CDR2 sequences are MNHEY and SMNVEV (reference sequence). Germline trimming cut 4 bases from V and 4 bases from J; bases unmatched to any gene: 3.

In nucleotides, the CDR3 is TGTGCCAGCTCACAGCTGGACAGGGCCGAGCAGTACTTC. Translating gives CASSQLDRAEQYF. This chain joins TRBV18 and TRBJ2-7; 8 bases are a match to TRBD1. Germline V lookup: CDR1 KGHSH, CDR2 LQKENI. The CDR3 has 13 residues. After removal of 4 bases from V and 6 bases from J, the junction contained 5 bases not matched to a gene.

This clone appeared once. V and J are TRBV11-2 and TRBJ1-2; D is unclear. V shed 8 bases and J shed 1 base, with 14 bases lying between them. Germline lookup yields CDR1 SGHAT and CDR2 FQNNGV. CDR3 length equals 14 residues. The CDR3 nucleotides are TGTGCCAGCTCTACCCGGCAGGATAACTATGGCTACACCTTC. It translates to CASSTRQDNYGYTF.